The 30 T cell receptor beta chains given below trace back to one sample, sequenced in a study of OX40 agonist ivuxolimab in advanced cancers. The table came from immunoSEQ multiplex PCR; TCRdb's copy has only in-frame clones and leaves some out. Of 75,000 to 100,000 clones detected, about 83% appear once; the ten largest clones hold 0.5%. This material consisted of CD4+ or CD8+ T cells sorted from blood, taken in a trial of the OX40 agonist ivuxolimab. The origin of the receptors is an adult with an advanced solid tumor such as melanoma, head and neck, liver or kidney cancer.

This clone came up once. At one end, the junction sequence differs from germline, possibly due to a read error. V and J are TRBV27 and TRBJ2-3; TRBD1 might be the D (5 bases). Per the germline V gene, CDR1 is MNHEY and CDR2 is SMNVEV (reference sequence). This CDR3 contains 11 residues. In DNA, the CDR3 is TGCTGGGAAGGGGCCACAGATACGCAGTATTTT. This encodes CWEGATDTQYF.

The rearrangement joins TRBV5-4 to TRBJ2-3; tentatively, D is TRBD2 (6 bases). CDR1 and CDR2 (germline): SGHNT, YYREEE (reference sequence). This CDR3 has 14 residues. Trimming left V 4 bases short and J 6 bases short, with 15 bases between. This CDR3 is CASSLRDSPDTQYF. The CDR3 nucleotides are TGTGCCAGCAGCCTCCGGGACTCCCCGGATACGCAGTATTTT.

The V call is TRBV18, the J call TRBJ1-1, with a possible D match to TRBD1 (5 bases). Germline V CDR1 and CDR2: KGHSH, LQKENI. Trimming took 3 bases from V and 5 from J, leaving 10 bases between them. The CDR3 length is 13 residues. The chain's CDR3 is CASSPAKGTEAFF. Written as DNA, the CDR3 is TGTGCCAGCTCACCGGCAAAGGGGACTGAAGCTTTCTTT. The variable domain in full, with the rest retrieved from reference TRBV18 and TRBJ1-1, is NAGVMQNPRHLVRRRGQEARLRCSPMKGHSHVYWYRQLPEEGLKFMVYLQKENIIDESGMPKERFSAEFPKEGPSILRIQQVVRGDSAAYFCASSPAKGTEAFFGQGTRLTVV.

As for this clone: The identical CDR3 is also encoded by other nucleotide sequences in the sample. CDR3 DNA: TGCGCCAGCAGCTTACAGGGGAGTAATGAAAAACTGTTTTTT. It encodes CASSLQGSNEKLFF. The J gene is TRBJ1-4, the V gene TRBV5-1; 7 bases map to TRBD1. Trimming at V came to 2 bases and at J to 4 bases, leaving 2 bases not matched to a gene. CDR1 and CDR2 from the germline V gene are SGHRS and YFSETQ. This CDR3 region has 14 residues. Supplemented by reference TRBV5-1 and TRBJ1-4, the full variable domain reads KAGVTQTPRYLIKTRGQQVTLSCSPISGHRSVSWYQQTPGQGLQFLFEYFSETQRNKGNFPGRFSGRQFSNSRSEMNVSTLELGDSALYLCASSLQGSNEKLFFGSGTQLSVL.

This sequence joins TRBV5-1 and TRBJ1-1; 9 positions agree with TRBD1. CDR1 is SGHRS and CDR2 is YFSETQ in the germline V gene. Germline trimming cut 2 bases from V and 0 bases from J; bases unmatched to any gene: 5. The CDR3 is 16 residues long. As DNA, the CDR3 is TGCGCCAGCAGCTTCGGGGGACAGGGTCTGAACACTGAAGCTTTCTTT. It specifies CASSFGGQGLNTEAFF.

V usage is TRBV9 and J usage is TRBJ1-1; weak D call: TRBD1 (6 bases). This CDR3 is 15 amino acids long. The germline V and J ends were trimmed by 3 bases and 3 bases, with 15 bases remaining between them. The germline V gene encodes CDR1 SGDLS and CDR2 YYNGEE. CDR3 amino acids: CASSGKQGRDTEAFF. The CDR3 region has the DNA TGTGCCAGCAGCGGAAAACAGGGTCGTGACACTGAAGCTTTCTTT.

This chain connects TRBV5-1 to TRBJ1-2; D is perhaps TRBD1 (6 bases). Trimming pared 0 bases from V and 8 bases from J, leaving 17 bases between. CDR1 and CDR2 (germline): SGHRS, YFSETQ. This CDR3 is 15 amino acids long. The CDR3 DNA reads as TGCGCCAGCAGCTTGGTGCCGGTGGGGGCTCGGGGCTACACCTTC. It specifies CASSLVPVGARGYTF.

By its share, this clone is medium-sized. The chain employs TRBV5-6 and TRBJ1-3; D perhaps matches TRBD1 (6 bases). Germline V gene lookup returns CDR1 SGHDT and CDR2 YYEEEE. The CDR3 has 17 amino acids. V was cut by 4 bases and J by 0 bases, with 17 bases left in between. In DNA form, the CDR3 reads TGTGCCAGCAGCCTCCCATGGGGGGGCCGCTCTGGAAACACCATATATTTT. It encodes CASSLPWGGRSGNTIYF.

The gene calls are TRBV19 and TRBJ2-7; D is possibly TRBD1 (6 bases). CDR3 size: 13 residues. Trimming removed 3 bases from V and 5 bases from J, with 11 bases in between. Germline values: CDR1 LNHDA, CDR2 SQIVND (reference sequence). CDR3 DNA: TGTGCCAGTAGTATCAGGGGAGTCCACGAGCAGTACTTC. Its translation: CASSIRGVHEQYF.

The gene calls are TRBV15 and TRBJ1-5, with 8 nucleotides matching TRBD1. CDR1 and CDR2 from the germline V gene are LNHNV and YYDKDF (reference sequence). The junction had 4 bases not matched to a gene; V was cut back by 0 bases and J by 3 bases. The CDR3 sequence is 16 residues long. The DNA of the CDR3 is TGTGCCACCAGCAGAGATGGGACAGGTATCAATCAGCCCCAGCATTTT. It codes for CATSRDGTGINQPQHF.

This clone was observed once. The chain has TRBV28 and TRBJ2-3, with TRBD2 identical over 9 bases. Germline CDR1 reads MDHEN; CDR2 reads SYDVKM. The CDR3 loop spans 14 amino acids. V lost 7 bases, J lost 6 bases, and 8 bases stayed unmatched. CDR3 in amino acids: CASTAGGASDTQYF. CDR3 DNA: TGTGCCAGCACCGCGGGGGGGGCCTCGGATACGCAGTATTTT.

The CDR3 here is CASSLGDGPADTQYF. The CDR3 nucleotides are TGCGCCAGCAGCTTGGGTGATGGGCCCGCAGATACGCAGTATTTT. The J gene is TRBJ2-3, the V gene TRBV5-1; D unclear. CDR3 length: 15 amino acids. V lost 0 bases and J lost 4, with 12 bases in between. From germline, CDR1 is SGHRS and CDR2 YFSETQ.

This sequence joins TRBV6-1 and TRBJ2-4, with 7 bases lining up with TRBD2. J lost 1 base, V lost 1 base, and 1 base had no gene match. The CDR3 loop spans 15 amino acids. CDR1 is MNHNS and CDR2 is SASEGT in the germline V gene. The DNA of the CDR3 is TGTGCCAGCAGTGAAGTGGGGGGGGCCAAAAACATTCAGTACTTC. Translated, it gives CASSEVGGAKNIQYF.

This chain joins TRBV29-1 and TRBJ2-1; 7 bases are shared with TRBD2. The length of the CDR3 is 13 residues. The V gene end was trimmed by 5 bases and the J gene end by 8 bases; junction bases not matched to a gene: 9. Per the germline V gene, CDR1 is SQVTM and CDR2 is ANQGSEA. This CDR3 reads CSVSRTSDDEQFF. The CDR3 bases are TGCAGCGTTAGCAGGACTAGTGACGATGAGCAGTTCTTC.

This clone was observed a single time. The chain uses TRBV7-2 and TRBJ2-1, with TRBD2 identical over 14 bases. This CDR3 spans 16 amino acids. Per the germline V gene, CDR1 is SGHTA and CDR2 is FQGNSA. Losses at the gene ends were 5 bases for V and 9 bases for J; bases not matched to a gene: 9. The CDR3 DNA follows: TGTGCCAGCAGCCACCGGACTAGCGGGGGGTGGGGTGAGCAGTTCTTC. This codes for CASSHRTSGGWGEQFF.

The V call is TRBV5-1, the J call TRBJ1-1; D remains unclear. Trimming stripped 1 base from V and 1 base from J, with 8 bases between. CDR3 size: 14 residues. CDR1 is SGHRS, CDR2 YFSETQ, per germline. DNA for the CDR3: TGCGCCAGCAGCTTGTCGGTGTGGAACACTGAAGCTTTCTTT. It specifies CASSLSVWNTEAFF.

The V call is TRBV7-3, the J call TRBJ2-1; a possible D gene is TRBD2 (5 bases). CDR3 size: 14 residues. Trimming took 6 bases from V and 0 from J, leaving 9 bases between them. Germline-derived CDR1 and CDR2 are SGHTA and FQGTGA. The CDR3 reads CASRPGSSYNEQFF. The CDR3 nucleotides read TGTGCCAGCAGACCGGGGAGCTCCTACAATGAGCAGTTCTTC.

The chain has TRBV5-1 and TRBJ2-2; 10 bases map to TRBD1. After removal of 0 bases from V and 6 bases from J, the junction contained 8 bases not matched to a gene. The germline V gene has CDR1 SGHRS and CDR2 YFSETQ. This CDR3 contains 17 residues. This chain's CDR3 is CASSLGPGTGEAGELFF. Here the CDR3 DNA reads TGCGCCAGCAGCTTGGGCCCCGGGACAGGGGAAGCCGGGGAGCTGTTTTTT. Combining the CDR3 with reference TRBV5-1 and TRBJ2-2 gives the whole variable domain KAGVTQTPRYLIKTRGQQVTLSCSPISGHRSVSWYQQTPGQGLQFLFEYFSETQRNKGNFPGRFSGRQFSNSRSEMNVSTLELGDSALYLCASSLGPGTGEAGELFFGEGSRLTVL.

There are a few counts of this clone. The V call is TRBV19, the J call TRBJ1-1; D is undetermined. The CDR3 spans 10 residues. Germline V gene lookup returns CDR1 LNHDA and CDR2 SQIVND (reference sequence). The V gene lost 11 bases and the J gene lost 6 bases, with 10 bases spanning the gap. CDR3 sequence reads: CAVGRAEAFF. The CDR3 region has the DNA TGTGCCGTCGGGAGGGCTGAAGCTTTCTTT.

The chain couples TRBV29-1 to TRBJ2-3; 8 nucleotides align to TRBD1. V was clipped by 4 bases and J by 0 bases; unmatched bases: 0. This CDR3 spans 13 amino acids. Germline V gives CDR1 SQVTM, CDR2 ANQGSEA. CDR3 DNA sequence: TGCAGCGTTGGACAGGGGAGCACAGATACGCAGTATTTT. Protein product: CSVGQGSTDTQYF.

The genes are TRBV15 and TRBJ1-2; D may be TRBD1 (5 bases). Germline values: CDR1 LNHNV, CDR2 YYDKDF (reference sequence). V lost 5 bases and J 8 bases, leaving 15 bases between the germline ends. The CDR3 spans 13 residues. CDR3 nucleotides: TGTGCCACCAGCGGAAGGGACCTCTACGGCTACACCTTC. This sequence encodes CATSGRDLYGYTF. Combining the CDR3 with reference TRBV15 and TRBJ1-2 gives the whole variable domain DAMVIQNPRYQVTQFGKPVTLSCSQTLNHNVMYWYQQKSSQAPKLLFHYYDKDFNNEADTPDNFQSRRPNTSFCFLDIRSPGLGDTAMYLCATSGRDLYGYTFGSGTRLTVV.

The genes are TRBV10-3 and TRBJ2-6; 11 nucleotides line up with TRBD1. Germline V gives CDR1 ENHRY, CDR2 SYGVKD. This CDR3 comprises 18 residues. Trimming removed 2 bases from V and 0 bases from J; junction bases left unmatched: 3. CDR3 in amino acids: CAISERGTGGSGANVLTF. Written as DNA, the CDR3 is TGTGCCATCAGTGAGCGCGGGACAGGGGGCTCTGGGGCCAACGTCCTGACTTTC.

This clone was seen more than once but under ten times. The CDR3 protein is CAGSGQINQPQHF. The CDR3, as DNA: TGTGCCGGGTCCGGACAGATAAATCAGCCCCAGCATTTT. The chain employs TRBV2 and TRBJ1-5, with D possibly matching TRBD1 (6 bases). The CDR3 consists of 13 residues. From germline, CDR1 is SNHLY and CDR2 FYNNEI. V lost 11 bases and J lost 4, with 15 bases in between.

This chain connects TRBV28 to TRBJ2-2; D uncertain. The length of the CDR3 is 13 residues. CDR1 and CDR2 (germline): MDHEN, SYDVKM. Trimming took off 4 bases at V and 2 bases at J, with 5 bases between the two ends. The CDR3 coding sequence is TGTGCCAGCAGTTGGACCAACACCGGGGAGCTGTTTTTT. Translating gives CASSWTNTGELFF.

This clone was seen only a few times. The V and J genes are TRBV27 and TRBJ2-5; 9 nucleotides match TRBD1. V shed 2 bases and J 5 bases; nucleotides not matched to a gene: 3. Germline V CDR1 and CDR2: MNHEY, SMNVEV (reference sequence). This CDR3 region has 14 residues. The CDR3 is CASSLTGGGETQYF. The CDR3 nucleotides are TGTGCCAGCAGTTTAACAGGGGGCGGTGAGACCCAGTACTTC.

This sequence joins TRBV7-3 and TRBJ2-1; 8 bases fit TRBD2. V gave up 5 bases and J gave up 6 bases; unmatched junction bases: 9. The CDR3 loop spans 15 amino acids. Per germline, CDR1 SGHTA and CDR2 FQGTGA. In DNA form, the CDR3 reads TGTGCCAGCAGCCGGGGACTAGTGGGGCTCAATGAGCAGTTCTTC. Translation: CASSRGLVGLNEQFF.

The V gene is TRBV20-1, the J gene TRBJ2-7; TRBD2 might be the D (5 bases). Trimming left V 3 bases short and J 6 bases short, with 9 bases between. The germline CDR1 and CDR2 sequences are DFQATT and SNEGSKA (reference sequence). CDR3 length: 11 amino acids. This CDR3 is CSASWRSEQYF. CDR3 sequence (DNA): TGCAGTGCTAGTTGGAGGAGCGAGCAGTACTTC.

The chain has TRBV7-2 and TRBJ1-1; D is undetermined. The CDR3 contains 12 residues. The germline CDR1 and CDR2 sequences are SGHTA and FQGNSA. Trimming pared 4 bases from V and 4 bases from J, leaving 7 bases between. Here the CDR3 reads CASSSGGTEAFF. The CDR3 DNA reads TGTGCCAGCAGCTCCGGAGGCACTGAAGCTTTCTTT.

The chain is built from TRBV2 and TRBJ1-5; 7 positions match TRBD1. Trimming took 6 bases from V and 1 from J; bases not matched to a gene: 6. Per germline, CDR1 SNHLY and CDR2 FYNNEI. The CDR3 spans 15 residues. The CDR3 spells CASSGRGVSNQPQHF. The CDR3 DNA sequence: TGTGCCAGCAGCGGCAGGGGGGTAAGCAATCAGCCCCAGCATTTT.

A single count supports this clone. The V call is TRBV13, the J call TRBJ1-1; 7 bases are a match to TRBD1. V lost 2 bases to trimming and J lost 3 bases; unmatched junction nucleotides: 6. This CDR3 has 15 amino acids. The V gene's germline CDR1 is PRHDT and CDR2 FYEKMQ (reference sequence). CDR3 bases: TGTGCCAGCAGCTTATTGATAGGGGGCTACACTGAAGCTTTCTTT. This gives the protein CASSLLIGGYTEAFF.